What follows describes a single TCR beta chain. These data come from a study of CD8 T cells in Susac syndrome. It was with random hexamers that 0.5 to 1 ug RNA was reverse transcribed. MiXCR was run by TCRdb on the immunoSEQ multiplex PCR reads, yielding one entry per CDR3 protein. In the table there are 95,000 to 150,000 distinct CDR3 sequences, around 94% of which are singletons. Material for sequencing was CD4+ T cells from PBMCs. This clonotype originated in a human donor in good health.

This CDR3 is CASIKKGSAWNTEAFF. DNA for the CDR3: TGTGCCAGTATAAAGAAGGGCAGCGCTTGGAACACTGAAGCTTTCTTT. This sequence joins TRBV19 and TRBJ1-1; D gene uncertain. Trimming took 7 bases from V and 1 from J, leaving 19 bases between them. CDR1 and CDR2 from the germline V gene are LNHDA and SQIVND (reference sequence). This CDR3 contains 16 residues.